This T cell receptor (beta chain) emerged from a study of response to subunit inactivated influenza vaccine (dated by TCRdb to 2016 to 2018). As for the study more broadly: Deep quantitative T cell receptor repertoire profiling was used in the study to track responses to a trivalent subunit inactivated influenza vaccine. The study at large found these results: According to the authors, only a limited number of new T cells may be recruited by each seasonal influenza vaccination.

Library creation used RT-PCR. For sequencing, an Illumina HiSeq 2500 was employed. TCRdb's own reprocessing of the public reads used fastp at Q25 and MiXCR and kept productive beta chains. For every CDR3 protein sequence, its rows merge into one entry that carries the most common genes and DNA. The sample contains roughly 570,000 distinct CDR3 sequences, roughly 15% of them found a single time. The ten largest clonotypes hold approximately 10% of the sample. This clonotype was observed a few times. Its antigen remains unidentified. No base quality values were provided; no much bigger clone lies one nucleotide off. The sample in question was PBMCs from blood, obtained 11 to 12 days after vaccination. This receptor was obtained from a man aged 50 to 59 who received an inactivated influenza vaccine. Donor details come from another sample of the same person, matched by shared clones.

The base sequence is TGCAGTGCGATCTCAGGATCCTCTGGGGCCAACGTCCTGACTTTC. It encodes CSAISGSSGANVLTF. The receptor chain draws on TRBV20-1 and TRBJ2-6; no D segment can be confidently identified. The CDR3 starts with the cysteine, ends with the phenylalanine, and has 15 residues. The read is trimmed to its CDR3 DNA, 45 bases read in frame from base 1. Between the V and J ends, shortened by 6 bases and 0 bases respectively, the junction contains 12 bases. The germline V gene (reference sequence) yields DFQATT for CDR1 and SNEGSKA for CDR2.